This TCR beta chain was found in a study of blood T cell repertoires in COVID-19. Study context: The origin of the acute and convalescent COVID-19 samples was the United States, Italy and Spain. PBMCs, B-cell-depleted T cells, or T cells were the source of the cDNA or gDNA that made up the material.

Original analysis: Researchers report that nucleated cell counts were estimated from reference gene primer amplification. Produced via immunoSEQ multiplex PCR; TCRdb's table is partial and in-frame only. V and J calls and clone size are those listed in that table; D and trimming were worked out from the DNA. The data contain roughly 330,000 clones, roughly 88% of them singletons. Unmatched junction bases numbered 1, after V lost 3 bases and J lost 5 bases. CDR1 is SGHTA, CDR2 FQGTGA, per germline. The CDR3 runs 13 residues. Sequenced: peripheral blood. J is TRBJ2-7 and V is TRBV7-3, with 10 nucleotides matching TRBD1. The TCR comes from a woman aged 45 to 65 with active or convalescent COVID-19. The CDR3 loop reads CASSLDRGNEQYF. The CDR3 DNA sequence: TGTGCCAGCAGCTTGGACAGGGGGAACGAGCAGTACTTC.